This T cell receptor beta chain was observed in a study of spatial heterogeneity in lung cancer. Time point reported: blood at routine non-recurrence follow-up after resection. MiXCR was run by TCRdb on the 5' RACE reads, yielding one entry per CDR3 protein. The table records under 20,000 distinct CDR3 sequences, more than 8% of them present only once. This receptor was obtained from a female donor with early-stage non-small cell lung cancer. Sequenced material: PBMCs, taken at follow-up.

DNA for the CDR3: TGTGCCAGCAGCCCAGGGGTTTTGGAAGCTTTCTTT. Amino acids: CASSPGVLEAFF. This chain links TRBV7-2 with TRBJ1-1; possibly TRBD1 for D (6 bases). CDR1 SGHTA and CDR2 FQGNSA come from the germline V gene. V was trimmed by 5 bases and J by 8 bases, leaving 12 bases between them. CDR3 length equals 12 residues. Full variable domain (outside the CDR3, taken from reference TRBV7-2 and TRBJ1-1): GAGVSQSPSNKVTEKGKDVELRCDPISGHTALYWYRQSLGQGLEFLIYFQGNSAPDKSGLPSDRFSAERTGGSVSTLTIQRTQQEDSAVYLCASSPGVLEAFFGQGTRLTVV.